What follows is one T cell receptor beta chain and its context. Its antigen is undetermined. The sample belongs to a study of T cells in localized non-small cell lung cancer. TCRdb keeps only in-frame clones here, not all; method: immunoSEQ multiplex PCR. Of about 40,000 clones detected, 81% appear once; the ten largest clones hold roughly 7.3%. Study-wide results and limits: Out of the top 100 tumor clones, a median around 56 were seen in adjacent lung. Increased T cell density in blood showed an association with longer overall survival. T cell clonality was highest in uninvolved adjacent lung, above tumor.

The sample consisted of peripheral blood mononuclear cells, taken before any cancer treatment. The TCR comes from a male donor aged 60 or over with stage II lung adenocarcinoma.

CDR3 bases: TGTGCTAGTGGTTTCCTGATTGAACCGGACACCCACTCTGGAAACACCATATATTTT. Translating gives CASGFLIEPDTHSGNTIYF. This chain connects TRBV12-5 to TRBJ1-3, with D perhaps TRBD1 (5 bases). Looked up from germline, CDR1 is LGHNT and CDR2 is FRNRAP. The CDR3 runs 19 residues. The V gene lost 3 bases and the J gene lost 0 bases, with 21 bases spanning the gap.